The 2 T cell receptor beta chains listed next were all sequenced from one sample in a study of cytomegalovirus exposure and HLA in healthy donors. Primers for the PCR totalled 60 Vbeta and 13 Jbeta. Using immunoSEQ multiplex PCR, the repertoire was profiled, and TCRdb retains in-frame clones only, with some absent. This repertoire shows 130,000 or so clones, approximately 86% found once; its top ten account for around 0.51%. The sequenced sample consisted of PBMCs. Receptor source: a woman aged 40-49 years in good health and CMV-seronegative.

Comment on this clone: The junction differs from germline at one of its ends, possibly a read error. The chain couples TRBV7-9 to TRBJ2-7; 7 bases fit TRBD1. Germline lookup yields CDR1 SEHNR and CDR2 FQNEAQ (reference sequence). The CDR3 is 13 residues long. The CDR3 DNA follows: TGTTCCAGCAAATCTAGGGGGCACTACGAGCAGTACTTC. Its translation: CSSKSRGHYEQYF.

This CDR3 is CASSYSGAGELFF. The CDR3 nucleotides read TGTGCCAGCAGCTACTCGGGGGCCGGGGAGCTGTTTTTT. The chain employs TRBV11-3 and TRBJ2-2; D is perhaps TRBD2 (6 bases). Germline CDR1 reads SGHNT; CDR2 reads YENEEA. Trimming removed 4 bases from V and 6 bases from J, with 9 bases in between. The CDR3 is 13 amino acids. The whole variable domain, filled in from reference TRBV11-3 and TRBJ2-2, reads EAGVVQSPRYKIIEKKQPVAFWCNPISGHNTLYWYLQNLGQGPELLIRYENEEAVDDSQLPKDRFSAERLKGVDSTLKIQPAELGDSAVYLCASSYSGAGELFFGEGSRLTVL.